The source of this TCR beta chain is a study of blood T cells in healthy people across ages. Study observations and caveats: What prevented conclusive comparison of naive and antigen-experienced cells was that PBMCs were unsorted. Both higher diversity and more naive CD4+ cells marked long-lived donors when set against aged donors.

Primers used in a second PCR of about 7 to 12 cycles were a sample-barcoded 5' primer and a J-beta primer mix. With 12 random nucleotides, a template-switch adaptor tagged each individual cDNA molecule. From the 5' RACE reads, TCRdb called clonotypes with MiXCR, one entry per CDR3 protein. The sample records 650,000 or so distinct CDR3 sequences, more than 45% being singletons. V gave up 5 bases and J gave up 1 base; unmatched junction bases: 5. Germline CDR1 reads MNHEY; CDR2 reads SVGAGI. The CDR3 is 14 amino acids. Peripheral blood samples of 7.5 to 10 milliliters were drawn from each donor. With regard to this clonotype: Its antigen is currently unknown.

The genes are TRBV6-5 and TRBJ2-7; the match to TRBD2 covers 7 bases. The sequencing sample was made of blood. The receptor comes from a woman older than 75 in good health. CDR3 sequence (DNA): TGTGCCAGCAGTCAAAGGGGACTATCCTACGAGCAGTACTTC. Translating it yields CASSQRGLSYEQYF.